Reported below is one TCR beta chain. This sample was taken from a study of shared clonotypes between healthy human individuals. The repertoire was sequenced with immunoSEQ multiplex PCR; TCRdb's copy has only in-frame clones and lacks some. The sample carries roughly 2.5 million clones, 90% to 95% recorded once. CDR1 is SGDLS and CDR2 is YYNGEE in the germline V gene. Trimming pared 3 bases from V and 0 bases from J, leaving 19 bases between. This CDR3 region has 18 residues. V and J are TRBV9 and TRBJ2-1; D not certain. This TCR came from a man between 18 and 29 years old in good health. Sequencing input: naive CD4+ T cells sorted from blood. Specified subset: CD45RA+ positively selected. The chain's CDR3 is CASSANRVLRSSYNEQFF. CDR3 DNA sequence: TGTGCCAGCAGCGCAAACCGGGTTCTGCGGAGCTCCTACAATGAGCAGTTCTTC.